This T cell receptor beta chain was observed in a study of T cell responses to AZD1222 COVID-19 vaccine (TCRdb year 2021). Broadly, across the study: Because spike-specific TCR depth and breadth did not differ between the two schedules, AZD1222 recipients who got a second dose at roughly 4 weeks were pooled with those who got a second dose at roughly 12 weeks. TCR sequencing covered more than 230 trial participants: 200 to 220 given two doses of AZD1222 and 26 given two doses of MenACWY control vaccine. Trial participants were enrolled by age into subgroups of 18-55, 56-69 and 70-plus years, and around 140, 26 and 57 TCR-sequenced participants, respectively, were included in these subgroups. The research as a whole found: Because no day 14 peak-response samples were available, the repertoires could be characterized only after the peak T cell response. Conclusions about previously exposed vaccinees were limited because only a handful of AZD1222 recipients were SARS-CoV-2 seropositive at baseline. Participants were mostly white British and included more females than males, and it was suggested by the authors that clonal diversity may have been underestimated. After two AZD1222 doses, both the breadth and the depth of spike-specific TCRs were significantly higher than at day 0 and than in MenACWY recipients. The vaccine-associated CD4 TCRs covered the entire spike protein, and the dominant responses fell in regions 160-218 and 743-854. Nearly half of unique spike-specific TCRs reportedly recognized epitopes outside regions mutated in the B.1.351 and B.1.1.7 variants. The 56-69-year group was small, and its depth increase did not reach significance, likely because of low power.

The CDR3 regions of human TCRbeta chains were analyzed by immunosequencing. The published analysis was carried out like this. Repertoire TCRs were matched against a reference library of SARS-CoV-2-specific TCRs generated with the MIRA antigen-specificity platform. Breadth meant the fraction of unique TCRs that were SARS-CoV-2-associated, whereas depth meant the fraction of total T cells that were SARS-CoV-2-associated. Using the MIRA data, each spike-specific TCR was mapped to the spike region that the TCR reacts to and placed in a CD4 or CD8 class. Log10-transformed breadth and depth values were compared by one-way ANOVA with Sidak's multiple comparisons tests. TCRdb limited this immuneACCESS table to in-frame rearrangements with V and J called. A share of clones is missing; checked studies link under half to unresolved V genes, and the rest is unexplained. That table gives V, J and clone size, and the DNA gave D and trimming. This sample is represented by over 100,000 clones; 90% of them were singletons. 6.9% of the sample goes to the ten largest clones.

Explained via the paper, the time point label denotes: baseline before first vaccination. Samples from vaccinated people were obtained from the UK trials COV001 and COV002, which included a single-blind randomized controlled phase 2/3 trial of AZD1222 (ChAdOx1 nCoV-19) in healthy adults. For TCRbeta chain sequencing, PBMC samples were collected from trial participants at day 0 and at day 28 after the second dose. Concerning this clone: The antigen it recognizes is unknown. Base qualities are not at hand, and no much larger clone is one base apart.

The germline V gene sets CDR1 to SGHTA and CDR2 to FQGNSA. At the junction V is shortened by 6 bases and J by 1 base; bases outside the gene matches: 3. The CDR3 contains 14 residues, cysteine and phenylalanine counted. Only the CDR3 region is kept as DNA, spanning 42 bases read in frame from base 1. The rearrangement combines TRBV7-2 with TRBJ1-1; 9 bases in the middle match TRBD1. The sequences come from peripheral blood, collected on day 0 of AZD1222 vaccination. The TCR sequence derives from an adult in good health. The CDR3 reads as follows: CASRKDRGNTEAFF. The DNA sequence is given as TGTGCCAGCAGAAAGGACAGGGGGAACACTGAAGCTTTCTTT. Here the CDR3 is joined to the reference TRBV7-2 and TRBJ1-1 genes, and the full variable domain is: GAGVSQSPSNKVTEKGKDVELRCDPISGHTALYWYRQSLGQGLEFLIYFQGNSAPDKSGLPSDRFSAERTGGSVSTLTIQRTQQEDSAVYLCASRKDRGNTEAFFGQGTRLTVV.